This T cell receptor beta chain was obtained from a study of monozygotic twins with inflammatory bowel disease. Germline V lookup: CDR1 KGHDR, CDR2 SFDVKD. This CDR3 is built from 16 residues. Regarding the study as a whole: IBD patients had lower TCRbeta diversity (inverse Simpson) than healthy co-twins.

Researchers isolated total RNA from whole blood without sorting T cells. A word on this clonotype: Its specificity is unknown.

Reprocessing the 5' RACE reads, TCRdb reports a single entry for every CDR3 protein and omits DNA. The sample features 200,000 to 250,000 distinct CDR3 sequences, with 7.5% to 8% in its top ten. Sample: blood. The rearrangement uses TRBV24-1 and TRBJ2-1; TCRdb lists TRBD2, though no DNA is available to test this call. The TCR comes from a human donor with ulcerative colitis or Crohn's disease, or a healthy co-twin of an affected twin (not recorded which). The CDR3 loop is CATSDLDLAGVNEQFF.